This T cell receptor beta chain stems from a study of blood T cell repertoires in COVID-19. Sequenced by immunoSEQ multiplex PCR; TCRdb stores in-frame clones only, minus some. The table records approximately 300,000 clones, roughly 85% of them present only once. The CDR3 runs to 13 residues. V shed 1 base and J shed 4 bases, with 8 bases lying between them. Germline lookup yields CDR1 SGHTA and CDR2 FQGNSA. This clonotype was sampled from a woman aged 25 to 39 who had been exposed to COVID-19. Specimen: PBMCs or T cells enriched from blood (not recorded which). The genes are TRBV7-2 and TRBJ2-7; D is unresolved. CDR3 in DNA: TGTGCCAGCAGCTTAGGGTACGGGTACGAGCAGTACTTC. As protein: CASSLGYGYEQYF.